This T cell receptor beta chain was retrieved from a study of glioma-infiltrating T cells. Study information: About a million peripheral T cells were targeted at about 4.5- to 10-fold coverage. The study, taken as a whole, reports: Non-neoplastic patients had below-expected tissue-blood divergence, while all gliomas exceeded expectation. CDR3 overlap between tissue and blood was very small. Shared blood CDR3 signature motifs marked patients with low tissue-blood divergence.

Using RNA template, CDR3s of TCR alpha and beta were amplified with iRepertoire arm-PCR. Each CDR3 protein gets one entry after TCRdb re-called the multiplex PCR reads with MiXCR. The data show roughly 350,000 distinct CDR3 sequences, less than 50% seen once. This clonotype was seen ten or more times. The antigen is not known. Sequencing was done on a sample of glioma tissue, nonneoplastic brain tissue, or PBMCs (not recorded which). The TCR originated in a human donor with low-grade glioma or glioblastoma, undergoing nonglioma brain surgery, or in good health (not recorded which).

CDR3 sequence (DNA): TGTGCCAGCAGTTACTCGGGGGACAGGGGGCCCCGGGGAAACACTGAAGCTTTCTTT. This sequence encodes CASSYSGDRGPRGNTEAFF. The chain is built from TRBV6-5 and TRBJ1-1, with 12 bases identical to TRBD1. V trimming: 0 bases; J trimming: 2 bases; junction bases outside the gene matches: 10. Germline CDR1 is MNHEY and CDR2 is SVGAGI. The length of the CDR3 is 19 residues.